The clone carrying this T cell receptor beta chain was counted a few times. Its antigen is not known. TCRdb reprocessed the RACE reads via MiXCR and lists one record per CDR3 protein. The top ten hold 2.3% of the sample, which has more than 250,000 distinct CDR3 sequences, roughly 8.9% seen once. The data originate from a study of human T cells and chemical hapten exposure. Study results and caveats: There were significantly more large CDR3 similarity clusters among expanded TCRs than among controls. Those TCRs sitting above 1 in 1000 frequency stayed the same with DPC sensitization.

Time point defined: pre-sensitization, week 0. The treatment is: therapeutic diphenylcyclopropenone sensitization with weekly scalp DPC. Germline CDR1 reads LGHNA; CDR2 reads YSLEER. The CDR3 consists of 15 residues. Trimming stripped 3 bases from V and 7 bases from J, with 19 bases between. This clonotype was obtained from a woman aged 40 to 50 with alopecia areata. Some clones in this sample may be carry-over from other donors' samples. This chain connects TRBV4-3 to TRBJ2-7; perhaps TRBD1 as D (6 bases). Sequences were derived from whole blood, sampled in connection with sensitization to the hapten diphenylcyclopropenone (DPC). The CDR3 is CASSHGAGQLGEQYF. DNA for the CDR3: TGCGCCAGCAGCCACGGAGCTGGACAGTTGGGAGAGCAGTACTTC.